Listed below are T cell receptor beta chains from one sample, sequenced in a study of OX40 agonist ivuxolimab in advanced cancers. The method was immunoSEQ multiplex PCR; TCRdb's version includes in-frame clones alone and lacks a portion of them. The sample holds about 110,000 clones; around nine tenths are singletons and the top ten take approximately 0.29%. The material was CD4+ or CD8+ T cells sorted from blood, obtained in a trial of the OX40 agonist ivuxolimab. These receptors all come from an adult with an advanced solid tumor such as melanoma, head and neck, liver or kidney cancer. CDR3s include the opening cysteine and the closing phenylalanine or tryptophan. D genes are given only for firm matches. Clone size is not always given. Where it is, it says once, few, many or a class for expanded clones.

clone size,V gene,D gene,J gene,CDR3 DNA,CDR3 protein
-,TRBV28,-,TRBJ1-1,TGTGCCAGCAGTTTTCGGGGAACTGAAGCTTTCTTT,CASSFRGTEAFF
-,TRBV19,TRBD2,TRBJ2-1,TGTGCCAGTAGTATAAGGGCGGGAGCCTCCTACAATGAGCAGTTCTTC,CASSIRAGASYNEQFF
-,TRBV7-3,TRBD2,TRBJ2-5,TGTGCCAGCAGCAACGGACTAGCGGGGGAAGAGACCCAGTACTTC,CASSNGLAGEETQYF
-,TRBV5-6,-,TRBJ2-3,TGTGCCAGCACTAGATGGTGGCCCGCAGGAGATACGCAGTATTTT,CASTRWWPAGDTQYF
-,TRBV4-1,TRBD1,TRBJ1-2,TGCGCCAGCAGCCAGGATAGGACAGGGTTAGGCTACACCTTC,CASSQDRTGLGYTF
-,TRBV5-1,TRBD2,TRBJ2-7,TGCGCCAGTTCACCTAGCGGGACTCTCTCCTACGAGCAGTACTTC,CASSPSGTLSYEQYF
-,TRBV19,TRBD1,TRBJ1-2,TGTGCCAGTAGTATACCAGGGGGGAACTATGGCTACACCTTC,CASSIPGGNYGYTF
-,TRBV6-6,-,TRBJ1-5,TGTGCCAGCAGTCCCGACAGATGGAGCAATCAGCCCCAGCATTTT,CASSPDRWSNQPQHF
-,TRBV10-3,-,TRBJ2-7,TGTGCCATCAGCGAAGCCGGGACCGACTACGAGCAGTACTTC,CAISEAGTDYEQYF
-,TRBV7-3,TRBD1,TRBJ1-5,TGTGCCAGCAGTCAGGGGGGGAATCAGCCCCAGCATTTT,CASSQGGNQPQHF
-,TRBV7-3,-,TRBJ1-1,TGTGCCAGCAGCCCCCAGGACAACTTGAACACTGAAGCTTTCTTT,CASSPQDNLNTEAFF
-,TRBV5-4,-,TRBJ2-7,TGTGCCAGCAGCTTGGCGGGGACCCCCTACGAGCAGTACTTC,CASSLAGTPYEQYF
-,TRBV28,-,TRBJ2-2,TGTGCCAGCAGTTCCTCCGGGACAAGAACCGGGGAGCTGTTTTTT,CASSSSGTRTGELFF
-,TRBV18,-,TRBJ2-7,TGTGCCAGCTCACTCCCCTCCCCGGGGGAGCAGTACTTC,CASSLPSPGEQYF
-,TRBV6-6,-,TRBJ2-7,TGTGCCAGCAGCCCATCTATGGTTACCTACGAGCAGTACTTC,CASSPSMVTYEQYF
-,TRBV11-1,TRBD2,TRBJ2-2,TGTGCCAGCAGACGAACTAGCGTTCCCGGGGAGCTGTTTTTT,CASRRTSVPGELFF
-,TRBV7-2,-,TRBJ1-4,TGTGCCAGCAGCACTCACCGATTAAGTGAAAAACTGTTTTTT,CASSTHRLSEKLFF
-,TRBV28,-,TRBJ1-2,TGTGCCAGCAGTTTATCCGGACAGACCTATGGCTACACCTTC,CASSLSGQTYGYTF
-,TRBV14,-,TRBJ2-3,TGTGCCAGCAGCCCCGGACTAGATACGCAGTATTTT,CASSPGLDTQYF
-,TRBV4-2,-,TRBJ2-7,TGTGCCAGCAGCCAAGATATGGCAGCGAGGACCTACGAGCAGTACTTC,CASSQDMAARTYEQYF
-,TRBV7-3,-,TRBJ1-1,TGTGCCAGCAGCTCGGGACCGGTGAACACTGAAGCTTTCTTT,CASSSGPVNTEAFF
-,TRBV28,TRBD2,TRBJ2-1,TGTGCCAGCAGTTTAGCGGGAGGGTTGGAGCAGTTCTTC,CASSLAGGLEQFF
-,TRBV4-3,-,TRBJ2-2,TGCGCCAGCAGCCAAGATACGGGAACAAACACCGGGGAGCTGTTTTTT,CASSQDTGTNTGELFF
once,TRBV7-9,TRBD2,TRBJ2-1,TGTGCCAGCAGCTCCACAGTAGCGGGGGGGCGTCAGTTCTTC,CASSSTVAGGRQFF
-,TRBV6-4,TRBD2,TRBJ2-3,TGTGCCAGCAGTGACTCTACTAGCGGAGATACGCAGTATTTT,CASSDSTSGDTQYF
-,TRBV14,TRBD1,TRBJ1-2,TGTGCCAGCAGCCAATGGACAGGGAGCGGCTACACCTTC,CASSQWTGSGYTF
-,TRBV19,TRBD1,TRBJ1-1,TGTGCCAGTAGTACGACAGGGGGAACTGAAGCTTTCTTT,CASSTTGGTEAFF
once,TRBV19,TRBD1,TRBJ1-1,TGTGCCAGCGCCTTTGACAGGGGGTGGAACACTGAAGCTTTCTTT,CASAFDRGWNTEAFF
-,TRBV7-3,-,TRBJ1-1,TGTGCCAGCAGCTTGAGCGGTACTGGCACTGAAGCTTTCTTT,CASSLSGTGTEAFF
-,TRBV9,-,TRBJ1-5,TGTGCCAGCAGCGCCAGACCGGGACCTTATAGCAATCAGCCCCAGCATTTT,CASSARPGPYSNQPQHF
-,TRBV10-2,-,TRBJ1-1,TGCGCCAGCAGACACCCAGGGATTGGGGTGGGCACTGAAGCTTTCTTT,CASRHPGIGVGTEAFF
-,TRBV5-4,-,TRBJ1-1,TGTGCCAGCACCGGTTGGGGGAACACTGAAGCTTTCTTT,CASTGWGNTEAFF
-,TRBV7-9,TRBD1,TRBJ1-4,TGTGCCAGCAGCTTAGGGTCAGGGGGCCTTGAAAAACTGTTTTTT,CASSLGSGGLEKLFF
-,TRBV11-2,TRBD1,TRBJ2-3,TGTGCCAGCACCTTAGACAGGGGCACAGATACGCAGTATTTT,CASTLDRGTDTQYF
-,TRBV10-3,-,TRBJ1-1,TGTGCCATCAGTGAGTCGACACAGCTTGAAGCTTTCTTT,CAISESTQLEAFF
once,TRBV19,-,TRBJ2-2,TGTGCCAGTAGTATAGTAGATACAGGGCCAGATAGGGAGCTGTTTTTT,CASSIVDTGPDRELFF
-,TRBV5-6,TRBD2,TRBJ2-1,TGTGCCAGCAGCTCCCGGACTAGCGGAACCCGGGTGAGTGAGCAGTTCTTC,CASSSRTSGTRVSEQFF
-,TRBV29-1,-,TRBJ1-1,TGCAGCACAGGCCGGAACACTGAAGCTTTCTTT,CSTGRNTEAFF
-,TRBV13,TRBD1,TRBJ2-2,TGCGCCAGCAGATTACCAGGGGGAACCGGGGAGCTGTTTTTT,CASRLPGGTGELFF
-,TRBV6-1,-,TRBJ1-1,TGTGCCAGCAGTTCACAGGGGAACACTGAAGCTTTCTTT,CASSSQGNTEAFF
-,TRBV10-3,-,TRBJ2-5,TGTGCCATCAGTCGGGACCCTCAAGAGACCCAGTACTTC,CAISRDPQETQYF
-,TRBV6-5,-,TRBJ1-3,TGTGCCAGCAGTTACACGTCGCCAGTTGGAAACACCATATATTTT,CASSYTSPVGNTIYF
few,TRBV27,-,TRBJ1-6,TGTGCCAGCAGTTTTTTTTCGACCTATAATTCACCCCTCCACTTT,CASSFFSTYNSPLHF
-,TRBV28,-,TRBJ1-1,TGTGCCAGCAGTGTACAGGTCATGAACACTGAAGCTTTCTTT,CASSVQVMNTEAFF
few,TRBV11-2,-,TRBJ2-7,TGTGCCAGCAGTCCACGCTACGAGCAGTACTTC,CASSPRYEQYF
once,TRBV18,-,TRBJ2-3,TGTGCCAGCTCACCAAAGGACAGCACAGATACGCAGTATTTT,CASSPKDSTDTQYF
-,TRBV19,TRBD2,TRBJ2-7,TGTGCCAGTAGTGCCCTGGGACTAGCGGGAGAACACGGGCAGTACTTC,CASSALGLAGEHGQYF
-,TRBV28,TRBD2,TRBJ2-1,TGTGCCAGCAGTTTACGGACTAGCGGCTCTTTTTACAATGAGCAGTTCTTC,CASSLRTSGSFYNEQFF
-,TRBV10-2,-,TRBJ1-1,TGCGCCAGCAGCGACGGGACCGCACTGAACACTGAAGCTTTCTTT,CASSDGTALNTEAFF
-,TRBV19,TRBD1,TRBJ1-1,TGTGCCAGTAGTACTACAGGGGGTGCGGAGAGCACTGAAGCTTTCTTT,CASSTTGGAESTEAFF
-,TRBV28,-,TRBJ2-7,TGTGCCAGCAGTTTAGAGGGACCTTACGAGCAGTACTTC,CASSLEGPYEQYF
-,TRBV18,-,TRBJ1-4,TGTGCCAGCTCACCTGTAGGGGCTAATGAAAAACTGTTTTTT,CASSPVGANEKLFF
-,TRBV14,-,TRBJ1-2,TGTGCCAGCAGCCAAGTATCAGGGTCGGGCTATGGCTACACCTTC,CASSQVSGSGYGYTF
once,TRBV2,-,TRBJ1-3,TGTGCCAGCAGTGAACTAGGGGGAGCTGGAAACACCATATATTTT,CASSELGGAGNTIYF
-,TRBV6-6,TRBD1,TRBJ1-4,TGTGCCAGCAGTCAGGGGGGGGGAACAACTAATGAAAAACTGTTTTTT,CASSQGGGTTNEKLFF